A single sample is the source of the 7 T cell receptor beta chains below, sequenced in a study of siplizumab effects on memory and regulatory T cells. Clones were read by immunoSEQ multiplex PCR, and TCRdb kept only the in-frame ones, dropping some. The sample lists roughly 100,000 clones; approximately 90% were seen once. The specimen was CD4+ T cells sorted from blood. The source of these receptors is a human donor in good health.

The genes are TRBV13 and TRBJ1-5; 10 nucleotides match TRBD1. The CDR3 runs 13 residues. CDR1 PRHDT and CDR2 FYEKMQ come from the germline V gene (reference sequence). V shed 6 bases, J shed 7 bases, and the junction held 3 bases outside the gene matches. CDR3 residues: CASSRQGAQPQHF. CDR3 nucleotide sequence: TGTGCCAGCAGTCGACAGGGGGCCCAGCCCCAGCATTTT.

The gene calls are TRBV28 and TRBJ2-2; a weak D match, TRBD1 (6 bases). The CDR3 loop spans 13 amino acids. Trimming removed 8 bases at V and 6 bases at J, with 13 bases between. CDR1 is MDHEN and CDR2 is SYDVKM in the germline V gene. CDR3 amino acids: CASRYRVAGELFF. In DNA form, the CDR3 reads TGTGCCAGCCGGTACAGGGTAGCCGGGGAGCTGTTTTTT.

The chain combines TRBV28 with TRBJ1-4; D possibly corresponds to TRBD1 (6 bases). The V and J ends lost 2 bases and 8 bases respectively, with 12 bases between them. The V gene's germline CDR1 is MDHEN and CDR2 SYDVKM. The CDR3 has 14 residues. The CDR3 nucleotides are TGTGCCAGCAGTTTAGGGGGCGCGGTGGAAAAACTGTTTTTT. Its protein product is CASSLGGAVEKLFF.

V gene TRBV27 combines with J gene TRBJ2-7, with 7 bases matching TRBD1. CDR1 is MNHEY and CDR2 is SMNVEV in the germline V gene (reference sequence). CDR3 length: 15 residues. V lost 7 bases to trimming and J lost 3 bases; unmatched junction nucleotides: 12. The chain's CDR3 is CASTRLGAGGYEQYF. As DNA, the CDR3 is TGTGCCAGCACTCGATTGGGAGCAGGGGGCTACGAGCAGTACTTC.

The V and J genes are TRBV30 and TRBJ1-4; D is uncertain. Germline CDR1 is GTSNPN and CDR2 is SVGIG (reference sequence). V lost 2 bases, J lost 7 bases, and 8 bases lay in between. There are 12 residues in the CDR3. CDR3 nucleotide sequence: TGTGCCTGGAGTATCTACCCTGAAAAACTGTTTTTT. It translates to CAWSIYPEKLFF.

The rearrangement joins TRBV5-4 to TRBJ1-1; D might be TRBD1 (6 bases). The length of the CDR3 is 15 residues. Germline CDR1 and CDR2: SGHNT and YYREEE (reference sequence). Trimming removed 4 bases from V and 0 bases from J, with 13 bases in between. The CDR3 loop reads CASSPKTGLNTEAFF. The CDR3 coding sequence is TGTGCCAGCAGCCCGAAGACAGGTTTGAACACTGAAGCTTTCTTT.

The CDR3 sequence: CASSSGTTTDTQYF. The CDR3 DNA reads as TGTGCCAGCAGCTCCGGGACTACCACAGATACGCAGTATTTT. V gene TRBV7-9 combines with J gene TRBJ2-3; TRBD2 matches at 7 bases. Trimming at V came to 4 bases and at J to 2 bases, leaving 3 bases not matched to a gene. This CDR3 spans 14 amino acids. Germline CDR1 SEHNR, CDR2 FQNEAQ (reference sequence). The full variable domain, with the rest looked up from reference TRBV7-9 and TRBJ2-3, is DTGVSQNPRHKITKRGQNVTFRCDPISEHNRLYWYRQTLGQGPEFLTYFQNEAQLEKSRLLSDRFSAERPKGSFSTLEIQRTEQGDSAMYLCASSSGTTTDTQYFGPGTRLTVL.